This T cell receptor (beta chain) was found in a study of T cells after somatic rescue of genetic block. Clones were sequenced by immunoSEQ multiplex PCR, and TCRdb holds only the in-frame ones, with some missing. This table holds 100,000 to 120,000 clones, over 80% found once. The sequenced sample was peripheral blood mononuclear cells (PBMCs). This receptor was obtained from a woman under 30.

The CDR3 reads CASSTGWDQRFGTDTQYF. The CDR3 bases are TGTGCCAGCAGCACCGGGTGGGACCAGCGATTTGGCACAGATACGCAGTATTTT. The rearrangement uses TRBV5-4 and TRBJ2-3; D may be TRBD1 or TRBD2 (5 bases each). CDR1 and CDR2 from the germline V gene are SGHNT and YYREEE (reference sequence). This CDR3 is built from 18 residues. V was trimmed by 4 bases and J by 1 base, leaving 22 bases between them.